These 18 T cell receptor beta chains were all obtained from the same sample, sequenced in a study of blood T cell repertoires in COVID-19 (dated by TCRdb to about 2020). The library was built by means of the immunoSEQ multiplex PCR assay. Drawn from immuneACCESS, this table holds only the in-frame rearrangements with V and J called that TCRdb kept. Clones are partly lost; checked studies trace under half to an unresolved V gene and leave the rest unexplained. For this sample the table gives about 58,000 clones, of which just under 90% were detected only once. 1.4% of the sample goes to the ten largest clones. Input material: peripheral blood. The receptors derive from a man aged 55 to 70 with acute or convalescent COVID-19.

V is TRBV28 and J is TRBJ1-1; no definite D call. With 2 bases removed from V and 7 bases from J, the gap between germline ends came to 14 bases. From germline, CDR1 is MDHEN and CDR2 SYDVKM. This CDR3 contains 14 residues. The CDR3 loop reads CASSLTPLGNEAFF. In nucleotides, the CDR3 is TGTGCCAGCAGTTTAACCCCGCTCGGGAATGAAGCTTTCTTT.

The chain carries TRBV4-1 and TRBJ1-2; 7 bases line up with TRBD1. Trimming removed 1 base from V and 2 bases from J; junction bases left unmatched: 1. The germline V gene encodes CDR1 MGHRA and CDR2 YSYEKL. This CDR3 is built from 14 residues. The CDR3 nucleotides are TGCGCCAGCAGCCAAGTAGGGGGCAACTATGGCTACACCTTC. Translated, it gives CASSQVGGNYGYTF.

The rearrangement uses TRBV18 and TRBJ1-5; D call uncertain. This CDR3 has 15 residues. The ends were cut back, 2 bases at V and 2 bases at J, with 10 bases in the middle. The germline V gene encodes CDR1 KGHSH and CDR2 LQKENI. The CDR3 nucleotides read TGTGCCAGCTCACCATCCGGCGGGGGCAATCAGCCCCAGCATTTT. Translating it yields CASSPSGGGNQPQHF.

V is TRBV12-5 and J is TRBJ2-2, with 7 bases matching TRBD1. This CDR3 is built from 15 residues. Trimming cost V 0 bases and J 4 bases; bases outside gene matches: 2. The germline V gene has CDR1 LGHNT and CDR2 FRNRAP. Here the CDR3 reads CASGLVQGVTGELFF. CDR3 DNA sequence: TGTGCTAGTGGTTTGGTGCAGGGGGTCACCGGGGAGCTGTTTTTT.

This chain connects TRBV7-2 to TRBJ2-2, with 7 bases fitting TRBD2. Germline CDR1 and CDR2: SGHTA and FQGNSA. V lost 1 base and J lost 5; bases outside the gene matches: 4. The CDR3 consists of 15 residues. The CDR3 nucleotides read TGTGCCAGCAGCTTAGTGGCGCGGGAGACCGGGGAGCTGTTTTTT. Encoded protein: CASSLVARETGELFF.

The V call is TRBV4-3, the J call TRBJ2-2; the match to TRBD2 covers 13 bases. With V trimmed by 0 bases and J by 5 bases, 6 bases remained unmatched. The CDR3 totals 18 residues. Germline-derived CDR1 and CDR2 are LGHNA and YSLEER. CDR3 protein: CASSQELAGGPGTGELFF. The CDR3 DNA reads as TGCGCCAGCAGCCAAGAACTAGCGGGAGGGCCGGGTACCGGGGAGCTGTTTTTT.

The CDR3 DNA is TGTGCCAGCAGCTTGGCGGTGCGACTCTACAATGAGCAGTTCTTC. This encodes CASSLAVRLYNEQFF. The chain is built from TRBV5-6 and TRBJ2-1; no clear D. This CDR3 is 15 amino acids long. Germline V lookup: CDR1 SGHDT, CDR2 YYEEEE. Deletions cut 0 bases from V and 3 bases from J, with 10 bases between.

This clone appeared once. The chain uses TRBV19 and TRBJ1-1, with TRBD1 matching 7 bases. This CDR3 region has 15 residues. Germline lookup yields CDR1 LNHDA and CDR2 SQIVND (reference sequence). Trimming removed 5 bases from V and 5 bases from J; junction bases left unmatched: 11. This CDR3 is CASSSLDRVGTEAFF. The CDR3 DNA reads as TGTGCCAGTAGTTCCCTCGACAGGGTAGGTACTGAAGCTTTCTTT.

The chain joins TRBV14 to TRBJ1-1, with TRBD1 as a possible D gene (5 bases). The CDR3 is made up of 13 amino acids. CDR1 and CDR2 (germline): SGHDN, FVKESK. The V gene lost 3 bases and the J gene lost 11 bases, with 16 bases spanning the gap. CDR3 in DNA: TGTGCCAGCAGCCAGAGGAGCGGGGCTGGGGCTTTCTTT. Translating gives CASSQRSGAGAFF.

This sequence joins TRBV11-3 and TRBJ1-1; perhaps TRBD1 as D (5 bases). V shed 5 bases and J shed 1 base, with 11 bases lying between them. The germline gives CDR1 SGHNT, CDR2 YENEEA. The CDR3 sequence is 14 residues long. CDR3 in amino acids: CASSPQGRNTEAFF. DNA of the CDR3: TGTGCCAGCAGCCCGCAGGGAAGGAACACTGAAGCTTTCTTT.

The chain has TRBV27 and TRBJ2-1, with D perhaps TRBD2 (6 bases). The CDR3 length is 18 residues. Trimming removed 6 bases from V and 3 bases from J, with 24 bases in between. Germline values: CDR1 MNHEY, CDR2 SMNVEV (reference sequence). CDR3 sequence: CASRRVLEAAGNYNEQFF. The CDR3 DNA reads as TGTGCCAGCAGGCGGGTGTTGGAGGCGGCGGGAAACTACAATGAGCAGTTCTTC.

This chain joins TRBV27 and TRBJ1-5, with 8 bases matching TRBD1. Trimming took 5 bases from V and 7 from J; bases not matched to a gene: 10. Germline values: CDR1 MNHEY, CDR2 SMNVEV (reference sequence). CDR3 length equals 15 residues. CDR3 residues: CASSVDREPTQPQHF. In DNA, the CDR3 is TGTGCCAGCAGTGTGGACAGGGAGCCGACCCAGCCCCAGCATTTT.

The rearrangement links TRBV25-1 to TRBJ2-7; 8 bases line up with TRBD2. In germline, CDR1 is MGHDK, CDR2 SYGVNS. The ends lost 8 bases at V and 4 bases at J; junction bases unmatched: 10. The CDR3 spans 14 residues. The CDR3 DNA is TGTGCCAGCCGTCGGGGGGGGATCGGGTACGAGCAGTACTTC. Its translation is CASRRGGIGYEQYF.

This chain joins TRBV27 and TRBJ1-2; unclear D gene. CDR3 length: 17 residues. V was shortened by 4 bases and J by 8 bases, with 26 bases between the two germline ends. The germline V gene has CDR1 MNHEY and CDR2 SMNVEV (reference sequence). CDR3 residues: CASSSLDPPGISKGYTF. In DNA form, the CDR3 reads TGTGCCAGCAGTTCCCTCGACCCCCCCGGGATTTCAAAAGGCTACACCTTC.

The rearrangement links TRBV7-3 to TRBJ2-1; TRBD2 matches 7 bases. The CDR3 extends over 14 amino acids. Germline lookup yields CDR1 SGHTA and CDR2 FQGTGA. Losses at the gene ends were 0 bases for V and 10 bases for J; bases not matched to a gene: 6. The DNA for the CDR3 is TGTGCCAGCAGCTTAACTGTGCGGGGAGGGGAGCAGTTCTTC. Protein product: CASSLTVRGGEQFF.

The rearrangement uses TRBV6-5 and TRBJ1-2; 9 nucleotides agree with TRBD1. V gave up 6 bases and J gave up 4 bases; unmatched junction bases: 9. Germline V gene lookup returns CDR1 MNHEY and CDR2 SVGAGI. The CDR3 has 15 amino acids. DNA of the CDR3: TGTGCCAGCAGGAGAGACGGGACAGGGACCTATGGCTACACCTTC. It specifies CASRRDGTGTYGYTF.

The chain links TRBV7-2 to TRBJ2-3; D is unclear. V dropped 3 bases and J dropped 1 base, with 17 bases sitting between them. The CDR3 length is 17 residues. Germline V lookup: CDR1 SGHTA, CDR2 FQGNSA. CDR3 sequence: CASSLPLRQVRTDTQYF. The CDR3 DNA follows: TGTGCCAGCAGCTTGCCCCTCCGCCAGGTCCGCACAGATACGCAGTATTTT.

V usage is TRBV4-3 and J usage is TRBJ2-3; 10 nucleotides align to TRBD1. Germline loops: CDR1 LGHNA, CDR2 YSLEER. After removal of 4 bases from V and 2 bases from J, the junction contained 6 bases not matched to a gene. The CDR3 length is 16 residues. The DNA for the CDR3 is TGCGCCAGCAGCCGGGACGGGACAGGGGACACAGATACGCAGTATTTT. Translating gives CASSRDGTGDTDTQYF.